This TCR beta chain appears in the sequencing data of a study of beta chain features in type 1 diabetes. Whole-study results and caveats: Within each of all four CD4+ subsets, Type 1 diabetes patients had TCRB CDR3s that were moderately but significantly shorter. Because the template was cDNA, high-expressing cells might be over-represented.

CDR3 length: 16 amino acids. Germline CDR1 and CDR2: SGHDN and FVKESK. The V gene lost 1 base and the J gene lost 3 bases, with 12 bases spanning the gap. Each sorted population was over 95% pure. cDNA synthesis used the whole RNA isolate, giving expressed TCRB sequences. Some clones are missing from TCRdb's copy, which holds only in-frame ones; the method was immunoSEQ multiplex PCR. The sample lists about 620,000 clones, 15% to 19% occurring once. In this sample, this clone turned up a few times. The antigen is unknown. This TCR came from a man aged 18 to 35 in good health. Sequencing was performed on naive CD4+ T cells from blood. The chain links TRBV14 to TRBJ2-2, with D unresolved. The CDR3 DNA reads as TGTGCCAGCAGCCAAGTCCTATACAGTGACACCGGGGAGCTGTTTTTT. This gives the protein CASSQVLYSDTGELFF.